The 7 T cell receptor beta chains below all came from one sample that was sequenced in a study of T cell responses to AZD1222 COVID-19 vaccine (dated by TCRdb to 2020 to 2023). The protocol used for the library was the immunoSEQ multiplex PCR assay. Drawn from immuneACCESS, this table holds only the in-frame rearrangements with V and J called that TCRdb kept. Clones are partly lost; checked studies trace under half to an unresolved V gene and leave the rest unexplained. The sample data list 95,000 to 150,000 clones, and 90% of these were observed just once. The ten largest clones capture 7.2% of the sample. This specimen's time point label, interpreted: baseline before first vaccination. This sample comprised peripheral blood, obtained on day 0 of AZD1222 vaccination. The receptors derive from an adult in good health.

The chain is built from TRBV6-5 and TRBJ1-4; 7 bases line up with TRBD1. Unmatched junction bases numbered 10, after V lost 8 bases and J lost 4 bases. The CDR3 spans 15 residues. CDR1 MNHEY and CDR2 SVGAGI come from the germline V gene. The CDR3 loop reads CASPSGWDSNEKLFF. The CDR3 DNA follows: TGTGCCAGCCCATCGGGGTGGGACAGTAATGAAAAACTGTTTTTT.

This rearrangement joins TRBV9 to TRBJ1-5; D remains ambiguous. V lost 4 bases to trimming and J lost 7 bases, with 12 bases between them. In germline, CDR1 is SGDLS, CDR2 YYNGEE. This CDR3 has 13 amino acids. CDR3 sequence reads: CASSSGADQPQHF. CDR3 nucleotides: TGTGCCAGCAGCTCCGGAGCGGACCAGCCCCAGCATTTT.

V is TRBV3-1 (or the pseudogene TRBV3-2) and J is TRBJ2-1; 8 nucleotides align to TRBD2. Germline assignment: CDR1 LGHDT and CDR2 YNNKEL (reference sequence). The CDR3 has 19 amino acids. Trimming at V came to 2 bases and at J to 0 bases, leaving 12 bases not matched to a gene. The chain's CDR3 is CASSQRWLAGPSSYNEQFF. The CDR3 region has the DNA TGTGCCAGCAGCCAACGATGGCTAGCGGGCCCCAGCTCCTACAATGAGCAGTTCTTC.

This clone showed up just once. The rearrangement uses TRBV19 and TRBJ1-1; D is perhaps TRBD1 (5 bases). The germline V and J ends were trimmed by 5 bases and 4 bases, with 14 bases remaining between them. CDR1 and CDR2 from the germline V gene are LNHDA and SQIVND (reference sequence). The CDR3 spans 14 residues. CDR3 bases: TGTGCCAGTAGTCTGGCCATGAGGGGCACTGAAGCTTTCTTT. This codes for CASSLAMRGTEAFF.

This sequence joins TRBV20-1 and TRBJ2-3, with D perhaps TRBD1 or TRBD2 (7 bases each). Trimming left V 3 bases short and J 3 bases short, with 16 bases between. In germline, CDR1 is DFQATT, CDR2 SNEGSKA (reference sequence). This CDR3 is 15 amino acids long. CDR3 residues: CSASLGQGGTDTQYF. For the CDR3, the DNA is TGCAGTGCTAGTTTGGGGCAGGGGGGGACAGATACGCAGTATTTT.

This sequence joins TRBV19 and TRBJ1-2; 12 nucleotides agree with TRBD1. Germline CDR1 is LNHDA and CDR2 is SQIVND (reference sequence). V shed 5 bases, J shed 6 bases, and the junction held 1 base outside the gene matches. CDR3 length: 13 residues. The CDR3 DNA is TGTGCCAGTAGTGGGACAGGGGGCGATGGCTACACCTTC. Translated: CASSGTGGDGYTF.

The gene calls are TRBV5-1 and TRBJ1-1, with a tentative D call TRBD1 (5 bases). The CDR3 loop spans 14 amino acids. Germline V gene data show CDR1 as SGHRS and CDR2 as YFSETQ. The germline V and J ends were trimmed by 0 bases and 4 bases, with 10 bases remaining between them. The CDR3 DNA reads as TGCGCCAGCAGCTTGGACGGGGGACCCACTGAAGCTTTCTTT. Translation: CASSLDGGPTEAFF.